The 28 T cell receptor beta chains below were found in one sample sequenced in a study of metastatic and nonmetastatic thyroid tumors. TCRdb recomputed clones from the PCR reads via MiXCR. The data contain 15,000 to 20,000 clones, around 13% of them singletons. No patient received treatment before thyroid surgery. Sequencing was performed on blood. The receptors stem from a female donor with papillary thyroid cancer or a benign thyroid nodule (not recorded which). Some clones in this sample may be carry-over from other donors' samples.

Ten or more counts support this clone. Since no conserved phenylalanine or tryptophan closes the CDR3, a read error is the likely cause. The chain links TRBV7-7 to TRBJ2-7, with 8 nucleotides matching TRBD1. The CDR3 runs 14 residues. Per germline, CDR1 SSHAT and CDR2 FNYEAQ (reference sequence). Losses at the gene ends were 1 base for V and 5 bases for J; bases not matched to a gene: 4. CDR3 bases: TGTGCCAGCAGCTTAGGGACAGGGTTGGACGAGCAGTACCTC. This codes for CASSLGTGLDEQYL.

At least ten counts were recorded for this clone. This chain connects TRBV27 to TRBJ1-1; unclear D gene. The CDR3 is made up of 13 amino acids. The germline CDR1 and CDR2 sequences are MNHEY and SMNVEV (reference sequence). V lost 5 bases and J 4 bases, leaving 11 bases between the germline ends. CDR3 coding DNA: TGTGCCAGCAGTCCAGCTCTGTCCACTGAAGCTTTCTTT. Amino acids: CASSPALSTEAFF.

Relative to its sample, this clone is medium-sized (0.01 to 0.1%). The V call is TRBV28, the J call TRBJ2-7, with 9 bases matching TRBD1. With 6 bases clipped from V and 10 bases from J, the junction kept 13 bases outside the gene matches. The CDR3 has 14 amino acids. Germline loops: CDR1 MDHEN, CDR2 SYDVKM. This CDR3 reads CASRAPGQGSFQYF. CDR3 in DNA: TGTGCCAGCAGAGCTCCGGGACAGGGTTCTTTTCAGTACTTC. The entire variable domain, with the rest obtained from reference TRBV28 and TRBJ2-7, is as follows: DVKVTQSSRYLVKRTGEKVFLECVQDMDHENMFWYRQDPGLGLRLIYFSYDVKMKEKGDIPEGYSVSREKKERFSLILESASTNQTSMYLCASRAPGQGSFQYFGPGTRLTVT.

The chain uses TRBV11-3 and TRBJ1-1; no clear D. V shed 5 bases and J shed 6 bases, with 13 bases lying between them. The CDR3 runs 13 residues. Per germline, CDR1 SGHNT and CDR2 YENEEA. CDR3 nucleotides: TGTGCCAGCAGCCGGAGGGCGAATCCTGAAGCTTTCTTT. It translates to CASSRRANPEAFF. Complete variable domain (other parts from reference TRBV11-3 and TRBJ1-1): EAGVVQSPRYKIIEKKQPVAFWCNPISGHNTLYWYLQNLGQGPELLIRYENEEAVDDSQLPKDRFSAERLKGVDSTLKIQPAELGDSAVYLCASSRRANPEAFFGQGTRLTVV.

This chain uses TRBV4-3 with TRBJ2-1; 13 bases are shared with TRBD2. CDR1 is LGHNA, CDR2 YSLEER, per germline. V dropped 5 bases and J dropped 7; count of bases not matched to a gene: 5. This CDR3 is 15 amino acids long. CDR3 residues: CASSVGTSGENEQFF. The CDR3 region has the DNA TGCGCCAGCAGCGTAGGGACTAGCGGGGAAAATGAGCAGTTCTTC.

The chain has TRBV11-3 and TRBJ2-7, with D possibly matching TRBD2 (6 bases). V shed 4 bases and J shed 4 bases, with 17 bases lying between them. The CDR3 is 15 amino acids. From germline, CDR1 is SGHNT and CDR2 YENEEA. CDR3 amino acids: CASSSRTIGPYEQYF. The CDR3 nucleotides read TGTGCCAGCAGCTCCCGGACTATCGGGCCTTACGAGCAGTACTTC.

This clone was picked up a small number of times. The J gene is TRBJ2-1, the V gene TRBV13; 16 nucleotides match TRBD2. The junction had 9 bases not matched to a gene; V was cut back by 1 base and J by 0 bases. CDR1 PRHDT and CDR2 FYEKMQ come from the germline V gene (reference sequence). The CDR3 has 21 amino acids. The CDR3 sequence: CASSLERGLAGGLPSYNEQFF. The CDR3, as DNA: TGTGCCAGCAGCTTAGAAAGGGGACTAGCGGGGGGGCTCCCCTCCTACAATGAGCAGTTCTTC.

In its sample, this clone ranks as medium-sized. The CDR3 DNA reads TGTGCCAGCAGCTTAGTTCTGGAGACCCAGTACTTC. This codes for CASSLVLETQYF. The chain links TRBV7-2 to TRBJ2-5; D unresolved. The CDR3 runs to 12 residues. Trimming removed 1 base at V and 5 bases at J, with 5 bases between. Germline-derived CDR1 and CDR2 are SGHTA and FQGNSA.

This clone was observed a few times. A much larger clone differs from this one at a single base, so this may be a read error. The V call is TRBV29-1, the J call TRBJ1-1; D gene unclear. From germline, CDR1 is SQVTM and CDR2 ANQGSEA. The CDR3 runs 13 residues. V lost 2 bases and J lost 6, with 13 bases in between. The CDR3, as DNA: TGCAGCGTTGAAAGTGGGCGTTGGGCTGAAGCTTTCTTT. This encodes CSVESGRWAEAFF. The whole variable domain, remainder taken from reference TRBV29-1 and TRBJ1-1, is SAVISQKPSRDICQRGTSLTIQCQVDSQVTMMFWYRQQPGQSLTLIATANQGSEATYESGFVIDKFPISRPNLTFSTLTVSNMSPEDSSIYLCSVESGRWAEAFFGQGTRLTVV.

This clone occurred many times. V and J are TRBV30 and TRBJ2-5; D is tentatively TRBD1 or TRBD2 (5 bases each). The germline V gene encodes CDR1 GTSNPN and CDR2 SVGIG (reference sequence). The CDR3 contains 11 residues. V was shortened by 5 bases and J by 1 base, with 5 bases between the two germline ends. The CDR3 here is CAWGGQETQYF. The CDR3 nucleotides read TGTGCCTGGGGGGGCCAAGAGACCCAGTACTTC.

The genes are TRBV11-3 and TRBJ1-1; the D is unclear. CDR1 and CDR2 from the germline V gene are SGHNT and YENEEA. Trimming cost V 4 bases and J 4 bases, with 10 bases left between them. The CDR3 has 13 amino acids. CDR3 loop: CASSSGTGTEAFF. CDR3 in DNA: TGTGCCAGCAGCTCGGGTACGGGCACTGAAGCTTTCTTT.

This clone was counted only a few times. The rearrangement joins TRBV27 to TRBJ1-5; unclear D gene. V shed 4 bases and J shed 4 bases, with 11 bases lying between them. Germline-derived CDR1 and CDR2 are MNHEY and SMNVEV (reference sequence). The CDR3 spans 14 residues. DNA for the CDR3: TGTGCCAGCAGTTCTACAGTGAGAAATCAGCCCCAGCATTTT. It codes for CASSSTVRNQPQHF.

This clone was observed many times. V gene TRBV7-2 combines with J gene TRBJ2-1; perhaps TRBD2 as D (6 bases). The CDR3 totals 12 residues. From germline, CDR1 is SGHTA and CDR2 FQGNSA. V dropped 5 bases and J dropped 13 bases, with 15 bases sitting between them. CDR3 in amino acids: CASSRTREYQFF. Here the CDR3 DNA reads TGTGCCAGCAGCCGGACTCGGGAGTATCAGTTCTTC.

Judged by abundance, this clone is medium-sized (0.01 to 0.1%). The chain employs TRBV6-1 and TRBJ1-1; D not resolved. The CDR3 spans 17 residues. Trimming took 5 bases from V and 4 from J, leaving 23 bases between them. Germline CDR1 reads MNHNS; CDR2 reads SASEGT. CDR3 sequence (DNA): TGTGCCAGCAGTATTCCCCGGGAGACGTTATCTGCCACTGAAGCTTTCTTT. Encoded protein: CASSIPRETLSATEAFF.

The rearrangement links TRBV2 to TRBJ2-3; tentative D call: TRBD1 (8 bases). The V end was cut by 0 bases, the J end by 3 bases, with 16 bases between. In germline, CDR1 is SNHLY, CDR2 FYNNEI. The CDR3 has 17 residues. CDR3 sequence: CASSEALQGGQTDTQYF. The CDR3 coding sequence is TGTGCCAGCAGTGAAGCGTTACAGGGGGGGCAAACAGATACGCAGTATTTT.

This clone was detected many times. A much larger clonotype is one base distant, so this may be a read error. This chain uses TRBV7-9 with TRBJ2-7; no firm D call. The CDR3 loop spans 15 amino acids. From germline, CDR1 is SEHNR and CDR2 FQNEAQ (reference sequence). CDR3 amino acids: CASSPEAVWSYERYF. The CDR3 nucleotides are TGTGCCAGCAGCCCAGAGGCGGTGTGGTCCTACGAGCGGTACTTC.

This clone was seen at least ten times. The V call is TRBV4-1, the J call TRBJ2-3, with 9 bases matching TRBD2. The V segment lost 4 bases and the J segment 6 bases; nucleotides outside the gene matches: 8. Germline CDR1 is MGHRA and CDR2 is YSYEKL. The CDR3 is 15 amino acids. The CDR3: CASSPRTSEEDTQYF. Here the CDR3 DNA reads TGCGCCAGCAGCCCCCGGACTAGCGAGGAGGATACGCAGTATTTT.

The chain links TRBV28 to TRBJ2-7, with TRBD2 as a possible D gene (6 bases). Germline V CDR1 and CDR2: MDHEN, SYDVKM. CDR3 length equals 15 residues. The V and J ends lost 7 bases and 6 bases respectively, with 22 bases between them. CDR3 sequence (DNA): TGTGCCAGCATTTATTCGCGGGATTCTAATGGCGAGCAGTACTTC. It specifies CASIYSRDSNGEQYF.

The sample holds many counts of this clone. The chain joins TRBV5-1 to TRBJ1-2; the D gene is possibly TRBD1 (5 bases). CDR1 and CDR2 (germline): SGHRS, YFSETQ. This CDR3 has 14 amino acids. Trimming pared 3 bases from V and 8 bases from J, leaving 17 bases between. CDR3 DNA sequence: TGCGCCAGCAGCTCGGGACCTCAGGGCGTGGGCTACACCTTC. Its protein product is CASSSGPQGVGYTF.

This clone was detected a few times. Given a much more abundant clone one base away, this may be a read error. This chain uses TRBV2 with TRBJ2-5; D is unclear. The germline V gene encodes CDR1 SNHLY and CDR2 FYNNEI. The CDR3 runs 12 residues. V was trimmed by 4 bases and J by 7 bases, leaving 10 bases between them. For the CDR3, the DNA is TGTGCCAGCAGTGTTTGGGCAGGGACCCAGTACTTC. This translates into CASSVWAGTQYF.

This clone was counted ten times or more. This chain uses TRBV7-8 with TRBJ2-1; D ambiguous. The CDR3 extends over 15 amino acids. Trimming removed 3 bases at V and 4 bases at J, with 13 bases between. CDR1 is SGHVS and CDR2 is FQNEAQ in the germline V gene. The CDR3 spells CASSFDTRIYNEQFF. Here the CDR3 DNA reads TGTGCCAGCAGCTTCGACACTCGGATATACAATGAGCAGTTCTTC.

This clone was detected many times. This rearrangement joins TRBV19 to TRBJ1-2; 7 bases line up with TRBD1. The germline CDR1 and CDR2 sequences are LNHDA and SQIVND (reference sequence). V gave up 7 bases and J gave up 3 bases; unmatched junction bases: 8. This CDR3 spans 14 amino acids. CDR3 in amino acids: CASIKGRGDYGYTF. The CDR3 DNA follows: TGTGCCAGTATCAAAGGCAGGGGGGACTATGGCTACACCTTC.

There are a few counts of this clone. This chain connects TRBV6-1 to TRBJ1-1, with TRBD1 matching over 7 bases. Germline assignment: CDR1 MNHNS and CDR2 SASEGT. Trimming removed 5 bases from V and 4 bases from J; junction bases left unmatched: 4. The CDR3 runs to 13 residues. The CDR3 spells CASSLTGSTEAFF. CDR3 sequence (DNA): TGTGCCAGCAGTTTGACAGGGAGCACTGAAGCTTTCTTT.

The genes are TRBV6-1 and TRBJ2-1; D is undetermined. CDR1 is MNHNS, CDR2 SASEGT, per germline. The CDR3 consists of 16 residues. Trimming left V 1 base short and J 6 bases short, with 16 bases between. In DNA form, the CDR3 reads TGTGCCAGCAGTGAAGTGGTTGGTTTATGGTTCAATGAGCAGTTCTTC. Translation: CASSEVVGLWFNEQFF.

This chain joins TRBV19 and TRBJ2-3; the D gene is possibly TRBD1 (5 bases). The V gene's germline CDR1 is LNHDA and CDR2 SQIVND (reference sequence). The CDR3 is made up of 14 amino acids. The V end was cut by 3 bases, the J end by 1 base, with 8 bases between. CDR3 amino acids: CASSMSRGTDTQYF. The CDR3 nucleotides read TGTGCCAGTAGTATGTCCAGGGGCACAGATACGCAGTATTTT.

This clone was seen repeatedly, ten times or more. The rearrangement links TRBV9 to TRBJ2-3, with 10 bases identical to TRBD2. The trim removed 3 bases at V and 4 bases at J, leaving 5 bases unmatched. Germline CDR1 reads SGDLS; CDR2 reads YYNGEE. This CDR3 spans 15 amino acids. The DNA of the CDR3 is TGTGCCAGCAGCGGCCTTCTAGCGGGAGCAGATACGCAGTATTTT. Its protein product is CASSGLLAGADTQYF.

The genes are TRBV3-1 and TRBJ1-1; a weak D match, TRBD1 (6 bases). Trimming took off 5 bases at V and 1 base at J, with 11 bases between the two ends. CDR1 is LGHDT and CDR2 is YNNKEL in the germline V gene (reference sequence). The CDR3 contains 14 residues. The CDR3 DNA reads as TGTGCCAGCAGCAGACAACAGGGGAACACTGAAGCTTTCTTT. Its protein product is CASSRQQGNTEAFF.

This clone was seen many times. The chain links TRBV4-2 to TRBJ1-2; D is possibly TRBD1 (6 bases). The CDR3 totals 15 residues. The V end was cut by 0 bases, the J end by 4 bases, with 12 bases between. Germline V gives CDR1 LGHNA, CDR2 YNFKEQ. The CDR3 DNA reads TGTGCCAGCAGCCAAGAAGGACAGCCCGGCTATGGCTACACCTTC. It is translated as CASSQEGQPGYGYTF.